This T cell receptor beta chain was captured by sequencing in a study of tumor-infiltrating lymphocytes in oesophageal squamous cell carcinoma. Only a few counts were recorded for this clonotype. TCRdb itself ran the PCR reads through MiXCR, one entry per CDR3 protein. The sample holds tens of thousands of distinct CDR3 sequences; about 34% are singletons and the top ten take about an eighth. The CDR3 is 15 residues long. Trimming stripped 2 bases from V and 2 bases from J, with 13 bases between. Germline V gives CDR1 SGHRS, CDR2 YFSETQ. This sequence joins TRBV5-1 and TRBJ2-5, with a tentative D call TRBD2 (6 bases). This clonotype was sampled from a male donor with esophageal squamous cell carcinoma. Material for sequencing was esophageal tumor tissue. The DNA of the CDR3 is TGCGCCAGCAGCTTTTCCGGGACTCGGCAAGAGACCCAGTACTTC. Its protein is CASSFSGTRQETQYF.